These 26 T cell receptor beta chains originate from one sample sequenced in a study of blood T cell repertoires in COVID-19. Produced via immunoSEQ multiplex PCR; TCRdb's table is partial and in-frame only. The sample includes 250,000 to 350,000 clones, 88% of them seen just once. The sample comprised peripheral blood. The receptors come from a man aged 18-30 years with active or convalescent COVID-19.

Only a few counts were recorded for this clone. The chain links TRBV9 to TRBJ1-4; 7 bases line up with TRBD1. Germline assignment: CDR1 SGDLS and CDR2 YYNGEE. With V trimmed by 0 bases and J by 3 bases, 2 bases remained unmatched. The CDR3 has 15 amino acids. CDR3 bases: TGTGCCAGCAGCGTAGACACAGGGGCTAATGAAAAACTGTTTTTT. Its protein is CASSVDTGANEKLFF.

V gene TRBV27 combines with J gene TRBJ1-6, with D possibly being TRBD1 (6 bases). The V gene lost 6 bases and the J gene lost 4 bases, with 10 bases spanning the gap. Germline CDR1 and CDR2: MNHEY and SMNVEV (reference sequence). This CDR3 is built from 14 residues. The CDR3 DNA is TGTGCCAGCAGACGGGACACTTATAATTCACCCCTCCACTTT. Protein sequence: CASRRDTYNSPLHF.

This clone has more than one count but fewer than ten. This rearrangement joins TRBV25-1 to TRBJ2-5; D call uncertain. V gave up 1 base and J gave up 1 base, with 13 bases separating them. The CDR3 is 16 residues long. The germline gives CDR1 MGHDK, CDR2 SYGVNS. The CDR3 coding sequence is TGTGCCAGCAGTGAATCTACAGCCAAACTCCAAGAGACCCAGTACTTC. Translating gives CASSESTAKLQETQYF.

This chain joins TRBV9 and TRBJ2-5; 13 nucleotides agree with TRBD2. The CDR3 length is 15 residues. V trimming: 3 bases; J trimming: 2 bases; junction bases outside the gene matches: 1. Germline values: CDR1 SGDLS, CDR2 YYNGEE. Here the CDR3 reads CASSATSGGQETQYF. DNA for the CDR3: TGTGCCAGCAGCGCGACTAGCGGGGGGCAAGAGACCCAGTACTTC.

This clone was observed a single time. The rearrangement joins TRBV7-9 to TRBJ2-3; D unresolved. This CDR3 spans 15 amino acids. Trimming cost V 4 bases and J 6 bases, with 17 bases left between them. Germline-derived CDR1 and CDR2 are SEHNR and FQNEAQ (reference sequence). The CDR3, as DNA: TGTGCCAGCAGCTCCAATGTCCAGGTTGGGGATACGCAGTATTTT. It codes for CASSSNVQVGDTQYF.

This CDR3 is CASSSGGLANTDTQYF. The CDR3 nucleotides are TGCGCCAGCAGCTCCGGAGGACTAGCGAACACAGATACGCAGTATTTT. This chain uses TRBV5-1 with TRBJ2-3, with TRBD2 matching 9 bases. The CDR3 contains 16 residues. Germline-derived CDR1 and CDR2 are SGHRS and YFSETQ. Trimming cost V 3 bases and J 2 bases; bases outside gene matches: 7.

This clone was seen a single time. This chain uses TRBV13 with TRBJ1-6; 7 nucleotides agree with TRBD1. CDR1 is PRHDT and CDR2 is FYEKMQ in the germline V gene (reference sequence). The CDR3 is made up of 17 amino acids. Trimming at V came to 0 bases and at J to 9 bases, leaving 11 bases not matched to a gene. The CDR3, as DNA: TGTGCCAGCAGCTTAGGATCCGGGACAGATAGAGGTTCACCCCTCCACTTT. Protein product: CASSLGSGTDRGSPLHF.

V and J are TRBV3-1 (or the pseudogene TRBV3-2) and TRBJ1-2, with TRBD1 identical over 9 bases. The CDR3 sequence is 14 residues long. Trimming took 4 bases from V and 7 from J; bases not matched to a gene: 7. Looked up from germline, CDR1 is LGHDT and CDR2 is YNNKEL (reference sequence). The CDR3 spells CASSPEQGAGGYTF. The CDR3 DNA reads TGTGCCAGCAGCCCAGAACAGGGGGCCGGTGGCTACACCTTC.

The chain joins TRBV2 to TRBJ1-2, with TRBD1 identical over 10 bases. There are 15 residues in the CDR3. The J segment lost 5 bases and the V segment lost 7 bases, leaving 10 bases of the junction unmatched. Germline V gene sequence: CDR1 SNHLY, CDR2 FYNNEI. CDR3 sequence reads: CASTPGQGVWYGYTF. The CDR3 DNA reads TGTGCCAGCACCCCCGGACAGGGGGTTTGGTATGGCTACACCTTC.

This clone was observed a handful of times. The chain couples TRBV5-1 to TRBJ2-7; the match to TRBD2 covers 8 bases. Germline trimming cut 4 bases from V and 5 bases from J; bases unmatched to any gene: 8. The germline V gene has CDR1 SGHRS and CDR2 YFSETQ. This CDR3 contains 14 residues. The CDR3 loop reads CASSPEAGVDEQYF. The CDR3 region has the DNA TGCGCCAGCAGCCCCGAAGCGGGGGTGGACGAGCAGTACTTC. Full variable domain (rest looked up from reference TRBV5-1 and TRBJ2-7): KAGVTQTPRYLIKTRGQQVTLSCSPISGHRSVSWYQQTPGQGLQFLFEYFSETQRNKGNFPGRFSGRQFSNSRSEMNVSTLELGDSALYLCASSPEAGVDEQYFGPGTRLTVT.

This chain links TRBV28 with TRBJ1-1, with 8 bases lining up with TRBD1. V shed 6 bases, J shed 1 base, and the junction held 13 bases outside the gene matches. The V gene's germline CDR1 is MDHEN and CDR2 SYDVKM. The length of the CDR3 is 17 residues. The CDR3 loop reads CASSVTGAQPRNTEAFF. CDR3 coding DNA: TGTGCCAGCAGCGTGACAGGGGCCCAACCCAGGAACACTGAAGCTTTCTTT.

CDR3 in amino acids: CASSSEGQGALYNEQFF. Written as DNA, the CDR3 is TGTGCCAGCAGCTCAGAAGGACAGGGGGCACTTTACAATGAGCAGTTCTTC. The chain employs TRBV11-2 and TRBJ2-1, with 11 bases fitting TRBD1. Germline CDR1 is SGHAT and CDR2 is FQNNGV. The CDR3 is 17 residues long. Trimming cost V 4 bases and J 4 bases; bases outside gene matches: 9.

This clone came up a few times. At one of its ends the junction is not consistent with the germline gene, which may arise from a read error. The gene calls are TRBV9 and TRBJ1-6; D may be TRBD1 (5 bases). CDR1 and CDR2 (germline): SGDLS, YYNGEE. The CDR3 runs 12 residues. CDR3 DNA: TGTGCCAGCAGCGTAGAGGGGTCACGCCTCCACTTT. Translated: CASSVEGSRLHF. Variable domain in full (rest from reference TRBV9 and TRBJ1-6): DSGVTQTPKHLITATGQRVTLRCSPRSGDLSVYWYQQSLDQGLQFLIQYYNGEERAKGNILERFSAQQFPDLHSELNLSSLELGDSALYFCASSVEGSRLHFGNGTRLTVT.

The chain combines TRBV7-8 with TRBJ1-6; D call uncertain. Germline V gene lookup returns CDR1 SGHVS and CDR2 FQNEAQ. This CDR3 is 15 amino acids long. V was pared by 6 bases and J by 6 bases, with 15 bases between. The CDR3 here is CASRPRRDSNSPLHF. The CDR3 DNA reads as TGTGCCAGCAGGCCACGAAGAGATTCTAATTCACCCCTCCACTTT.

V gene TRBV27 combines with J gene TRBJ1-5, with TRBD1 as a possible D gene (6 bases). The germline V and J ends were trimmed by 6 bases and 4 bases, with 28 bases remaining between them. CDR1 MNHEY and CDR2 SMNVEV come from the germline V gene (reference sequence). CDR3 length: 19 amino acids. DNA for the CDR3: TGTGCCAGCAGCCGCACCAGGGGTTTGGGAAACGGACCTAATCAGCCCCAGCATTTT. It yields the protein CASSRTRGLGNGPNQPQHF.

The J gene is TRBJ1-2, the V gene TRBV1; the D call in the table, TRBD1, was not verified against the DNA. TRBV1 is designated a pseudogene. The CDR3 contains 16 residues. The CDR3 reads CTSSQASQRGRSGYTF. CDR3 sequence (DNA): TGCACCAGCAGCCAAGCGTCGCAGAGGGGGCGCAGTGGCTACACCTTC.

This chain uses TRBV15 with TRBJ1-4, with TRBD1 as a possible D gene (6 bases). There are 16 residues in the CDR3. CDR1 is LNHNV, CDR2 YYDKDF, per germline (reference sequence). The V end was cut by 2 bases, the J end by 2 bases, with 12 bases between. The CDR3 loop reads CATSRSRGMTNEKLFF. For the CDR3, the DNA is TGTGCCACCAGCAGATCCAGGGGAATGACTAATGAAAAACTGTTTTTT.

This clone was found a few times. The rearrangement joins TRBV3-1 (or the pseudogene TRBV3-2) to TRBJ2-1, with 10 positions matching TRBD2. This CDR3 has 15 amino acids. With V trimmed by 3 bases and J by 6 bases, 5 bases remained unmatched. Looked up from germline, CDR1 is LGHDT and CDR2 is YNNKEL (reference sequence). Here the CDR3 reads CASSQQRGGINEQFF. In nucleotides, the CDR3 is TGTGCCAGCAGCCAGCAGCGGGGGGGCATCAATGAGCAGTTCTTC.

The J gene is TRBJ2-7, the V gene TRBV9; perhaps TRBD1 as D (6 bases). V shed 0 bases and J shed 4 bases, with 11 bases lying between them. The CDR3 sequence is 14 residues long. The V gene's germline CDR1 is SGDLS and CDR2 YYNGEE. CDR3 amino acids: CASSVAGADYEQYF. CDR3 sequence (DNA): TGTGCCAGCAGCGTAGCAGGGGCTGATTACGAGCAGTACTTC.

The chain couples TRBV13 to TRBJ2-1, with D hard to call. This CDR3 spans 15 amino acids. The ends were cut back, 2 bases at V and 0 bases at J, with 8 bases in the middle. Germline V gives CDR1 PRHDT, CDR2 FYEKMQ (reference sequence). CDR3 sequence reads: CASSLSPSSYNEQFF. The CDR3 coding sequence is TGTGCCAGCAGCTTATCTCCTAGCTCCTACAATGAGCAGTTCTTC.

The rearrangement joins TRBV13 to TRBJ2-7, with 7 bases matching TRBD1. CDR1 is PRHDT and CDR2 is FYEKMQ in the germline V gene (reference sequence). J gave up 5 bases and V 5 bases, and 3 bases lay outside the gene matches. The CDR3 loop spans 12 amino acids. CDR3 protein: CASSLGQHEQYF. CDR3 DNA: TGTGCCAGCAGCCTGGGACAGCACGAGCAGTACTTC.

V and J are TRBV10-3 and TRBJ2-1, with 9 bases matching TRBD2. The CDR3 consists of 15 residues. Germline lookup yields CDR1 ENHRY and CDR2 SYGVKD. V lost 3 bases and J lost 9; bases outside the gene matches: 9. This CDR3 reads CAISDLAGQGTEQFF. The CDR3 coding sequence is TGTGCCATCAGTGATCTAGCGGGGCAGGGGACTGAGCAGTTCTTC.

For the CDR3, the DNA is TGTGCCAGCAGTACCCTGGGCCTACTAGCGGGGGGGACCTACAATGAGCAGTTCTTC. Translated: CASSTLGLLAGGTYNEQFF. The chain uses TRBV27 and TRBJ2-1; TRBD2 matches 13 bases. Trimming cost V 5 bases and J 2 bases; bases outside gene matches: 12. The length of the CDR3 is 19 residues. CDR1 and CDR2 from the germline V gene are MNHEY and SMNVEV (reference sequence).

This clone was counted a few times. Other DNA sequences in the sample encode the same CDR3. The chain recombines TRBV12-3 or TRBV12-4 with TRBJ1-1; D ambiguous. The CDR3 loop spans 12 amino acids. V gave up 6 bases and J gave up 1 base, with 6 bases separating them. CDR3 DNA sequence: TGTGCCAGCAGGGAGGGGAACACTGAAGCTTTCTTT. Translating gives CASREGNTEAFF.

The V call is TRBV15, the J call TRBJ1-5; D uncertain. The CDR3 extends over 15 amino acids. V was clipped by 0 bases and J by 7 bases, with 13 bases between them. Looked up from germline, CDR1 is LNHNV and CDR2 is YYDKDF (reference sequence). The CDR3 nucleotides read TGTGCCACCAGCAGAGATAAGGCGGCCTCGCAGCCCCAGCATTTT. Translated: CATSRDKAASQPQHF.

This chain joins TRBV6-2 or TRBV6-3 and TRBJ1-1, with D possibly being TRBD1 (5 bases). Germline CDR1 is MNHEY and CDR2 is SVGEGT. This CDR3 is 14 amino acids long. V dropped 4 bases and J dropped 10 bases, with 19 bases sitting between them. The CDR3 nucleotides read TGTGCCAGCAGTTCCTCAACAGGTGAGAGTGGAGCTTTCTTT. Translation: CASSSSTGESGAFF.